These T cell receptor beta chains were read from a single sample in a study of T and B cells in COVID-19 patients. TCRdb independently ran MiXCR on the multiplex PCR reads; one entry per CDR3 protein. Among 12,000 to 15,000 distinct CDR3 sequences listed, over 25% were seen once. The sequenced sample consisted of blood. The receptor source for this set is a human donor who had recovered from COVID-19. Both conserved end residues are part of each CDR3. The order of the fields is J gene, V gene, D gene, clone size, CDR3 protein, CDR3 DNA. D genes are given only for firm matches. For some rows the clone size is stated as once, few or many, or as a class when expanded; others skip it.

TRBJ2-5	TRBV5-4	TRBD2	medium-sized	CASSLLGSSGRETQYF	TGTGCCAGCAGCCTCCTAGGGTCTAGCGGGCGAGAGACCCAGTACTTC
TRBJ2-6	TRBV5-4	TRBD1	many	CASTQQGARGANVLTF	TGTGCCAGCACTCAACAGGGGGCGAGGGGGGCCAACGTCCTGACTTTC
TRBJ2-7	TRBV11-2	TRBD1	-	CASSLGTGSEQYF	TGTGCCAGCAGCTTAGGGACAGGGAGCGAGCAGTACTTC
TRBJ2-2	TRBV5-6	-	many	CASSWDTFGNTGELFF	TGTGCCAGCAGCTGGGACACCTTCGGGAACACCGGGGAGCTGTTTTTT
TRBJ1-2	TRBV29-1	-	medium-sized	CSVDGNGYTF	TGCAGCGTCGACGGCAATGGCTACACCTTC
TRBJ1-4	TRBV29-1	TRBD1	medium-sized	CSVEGTGTNEKLFF	TGCAGCGTTGAAGGGACAGGCACTAATGAAAAACTGTTTTTT
TRBJ2-3	TRBV29-1	TRBD2	-	CSVESTSGTQYF	TGCAGCGTTGAAAGTACTAGCGGGACGCAGTATTTT
TRBJ2-3	TRBV10-1	-	few	CASSDWGQGTTDTQYF	TGCGCCAGCAGTGACTGGGGCCAGGGGACCACAGATACGCAGTATTTT
TRBJ2-2	TRBV5-6	TRBD1	many	CASSYRDRGNTGELFF	TGTGCCAGCAGCTACCGGGACAGGGGTAACACCGGGGAGCTGTTTTTT
TRBJ1-5	TRBV19	-	medium-sized	CASSIIAQPQHF	TGTGCCAGTAGTATTATAGCTCAGCCCCAGCATTTT
TRBJ2-7	TRBV14	-	-	CASSQVDRSYEQYF	TGTGCCAGCAGCCAAGTGGACAGATCCTACGAGCAGTACTTC
TRBJ2-5	TRBV5-1	TRBD1	few	CASSLGQGVQETQYF	TGCGCCAGCAGCTTGGGACAGGGCGTCCAAGAGACCCAGTACTTC
TRBJ2-1	TRBV13	-	medium-sized	CASSSPSGGYNEQFF	TGTGCCAGCAGCTCTCCCTCCGGGGGCTACAATGAGCAGTTCTTC
TRBJ2-7	TRBV7-6	-	many	CASSPRISSYEQYF	TGTGCCAGCAGCCCCCGGATATCCTCCTACGAGCAGTACTTC
TRBJ2-3	TRBV14	TRBD2	-	CASSQARLAVSTDTQYF	TGTGCCAGCAGCCAAGCCCGACTAGCGGTTAGCACAGATACGCAGTATTTT
TRBJ1-6	TRBV11-1	-	medium-sized	CASSLRGYNSPLHF	TGTGCCAGCAGCTTAAGGGGCTATAATTCACCCCTCCACTTT
TRBJ2-5	TRBV27	-	many	CASRHRDKKQETQYF	TGTGCCAGCAGACACCGGGACAAGAAGCAAGAGACCCAGTACTTC
TRBJ2-7	TRBV6-6	TRBD2	-	CASSYGTSGNYEQYF	TGTGCCAGCAGTTACGGGACTAGCGGAAACTACGAGCAGTACTTC
TRBJ1-4	TRBV5-1	-	-	CASSLAPPSGKLFF	TGCGCCAGCAGCTTGGCCCCACCCTCCGGAAAACTGTTTTTT
TRBJ2-2	TRBV7-6	TRBD2	many	CASSFSTSGTNTGELFF	TGTGCCAGCAGCTTTTCGACTAGCGGGACTAACACCGGGGAGCTGTTTTTT
TRBJ2-7	TRBV19	-	medium-sized	CASSMEQGTGYEQYF	TGTGCCAGTAGTATGGAACAGGGCACAGGATACGAGCAGTACTTC
TRBJ1-2	TRBV6-1	TRBD1	few	CASRSGRGGGADGYTF	TGTGCCAGCAGAAGCGGTAGGGGAGGGGGCGCAGATGGCTACACCTTC
TRBJ1-5	TRBV12-3/TRBV12-4	TRBD1	-	CASSQQGNQPQHF	TGTGCCAGCAGTCAACAGGGGAATCAGCCCCAGCATTTT
TRBJ1-2	TRBV20-1	-	-	CSANTRDGNYGYTF	TGCAGTGCGAATACCCGGGACGGGAACTATGGCTACACCTTC
TRBJ1-6	TRBV7-6	-	once	CASSSRLRGNSPLHF	TGTGCCAGCAGCTCCCGGCTCCGGGGTAATTCACCCCTCCACTTT
TRBJ2-7	TRBV5-1	-	few	CASSSDISSYEQYF	TGCGCCAGCAGCTCTGACATCAGCTCCTACGAGCAGTACTTC
TRBJ1-4	TRBV6-5	-	many	CASSYSAGEWAEKLFF	TGTGCCAGCAGTTACTCCGCGGGGGAATGGGCCGAAAAACTGTTTTTT
TRBJ2-5	TRBV12-3/TRBV12-4	-	-	CASSEHWGYQETQYF	TGTGCCAGCAGTGAACACTGGGGGTACCAAGAGACCCAGTACTTC
TRBJ1-1	TRBV20-1	-	-	CSANFPGTAFF	TGCAGTGCTAACTTTCCGGGGACAGCTTTCTTT
TRBJ1-1	TRBV5-4	TRBD1	once	CASSTTGTGGTEAFF	TGTGCCAGCAGCACTACCGGGACAGGGGGCACTGAAGCTTTCTTT